The 32 T cell receptor beta chains below were found in one sample sequenced in a study of shared clonotypes between healthy human individuals. Some clones are missing from TCRdb's copy, which holds only in-frame ones; the method was immunoSEQ multiplex PCR. The sample lists 740,000 or so clones, around 78% occurring once. The sample consisted of memory CD4+ T cells sorted from blood. Sample subset: CD45RA-negative fraction. Receptor source: a woman aged 25 to 45 in good health.

This clone appeared a few times. This chain uses TRBV6-1 with TRBJ2-1; a possible D gene is TRBD1 (5 bases). CDR3 length: 15 amino acids. Trimming left V 2 bases short and J 3 bases short, with 11 bases between. Germline V gene lookup returns CDR1 MNHNS and CDR2 SASEGT. CDR3 bases: TGTGCCAGCAGTGAAATTGGGGCCTACTACAATGAGCAGTTCTTC. This translates into CASSEIGAYYNEQFF.

This chain joins TRBV6-1 and TRBJ2-3; 13 bases fit TRBD2. The ends lost 2 bases at V and 5 bases at J; junction bases unmatched: 7. This CDR3 is 17 amino acids long. Germline CDR1 reads MNHNS; CDR2 reads SASEGT. The CDR3 sequence: CASSELGLAGARDTQYF. CDR3 nucleotides: TGTGCCAGCAGTGAACTCGGACTAGCGGGAGCGAGAGATACGCAGTATTTT.

The genes are TRBV5-1 and TRBJ2-1; unclear D gene. Germline assignment: CDR1 SGHRS and CDR2 YFSETQ. There are 14 residues in the CDR3. V was cut by 3 bases and J by 6 bases, with 13 bases left in between. The CDR3 loop reads CASSSSPSGNEQFF. In DNA, the CDR3 is TGCGCCAGCAGCTCAAGTCCGTCCGGCAATGAGCAGTTCTTC.

The chain recombines TRBV11-2 with TRBJ1-2; a weak D match, TRBD1 (6 bases). This CDR3 has 17 amino acids. Germline V gene lookup returns CDR1 SGHAT and CDR2 FQNNGV. Trimming shortened V by 4 bases and J by 2 bases, and 20 bases separated the two germline ends. The CDR3 DNA reads as TGTGCCAGCAGCTATAGAAACGCGGGACAAAGAAACTATGGCTACACCTTC. Residues: CASSYRNAGQRNYGYTF.

This clone has a single count. This chain's CDR3 is CASSQVDRTNEQFF. In nucleotides, the CDR3 is TGCGCCAGCAGCCAAGTCGACAGGACAAATGAGCAGTTCTTC. V gene TRBV4-1 combines with J gene TRBJ2-1, with D maybe TRBD1 (6 bases). The V end was cut by 1 base, the J end by 7 bases, with 11 bases between. CDR3 length: 14 amino acids. Germline V lookup: CDR1 MGHRA, CDR2 YSYEKL.

The chain links TRBV6-5 to TRBJ1-1; possible D gene TRBD1, 5 bases. Trimming shortened V by 0 bases and J by 7 bases, and 12 bases separated the two germline ends. This CDR3 spans 14 amino acids. Germline-derived CDR1 and CDR2 are MNHEY and SVGAGI. The CDR3 spells CASSYSPQGFEAFF. CDR3 DNA sequence: TGTGCCAGCAGTTACTCGCCGCAGGGATTTGAAGCTTTCTTT.

This sequence joins TRBV7-2 and TRBJ2-5; 7 nucleotides align to TRBD1. TRBJ2-7 explains the end of the DNA better; the J call may be wrong. CDR3 size: 14 residues. Germline CDR1 SGHTA, CDR2 FQGNSA. CDR3: CASSYQRDSYEQYF. CDR3 nucleotide sequence: TGTGCCAGCAGCTACCAACGGGACAGTTACGAGCAGTACTTC.

The rearrangement links TRBV5-1 to TRBJ2-7; D is uncertain. CDR1 and CDR2 from the germline V gene are SGHRS and YFSETQ. The CDR3 is 13 residues long. With 3 bases removed from V and 6 bases from J, the gap between germline ends came to 13 bases. The CDR3 reads CASSSTSAAEQYF. The CDR3 nucleotides are TGCGCCAGCAGCTCTACTTCGGCGGCCGAGCAGTACTTC.

This clone was counted between two and nine times. The genes are TRBV7-2 and TRBJ2-3; tentatively, D is TRBD2 (5 bases). Trimming removed 1 base from V and 1 base from J, with 6 bases in between. Germline CDR1 reads SGHTA; CDR2 reads FQGNSA. This CDR3 is 14 amino acids long. CDR3 DNA sequence: TGTGCCAGCAGCTTAGTGAGGGGCACAGATACGCAGTATTTT. It specifies CASSLVRGTDTQYF.

This clone was observed a single time. The chain employs TRBV4-1 and TRBJ2-1; D uncertain. The CDR3 is made up of 16 amino acids. Germline V gene data show CDR1 as MGHRA and CDR2 as YSYEKL. The germline V and J ends were trimmed by 6 bases and 8 bases, with 23 bases remaining between them. CDR3 loop: CASSHYAGPLGDEQFF. The CDR3 bases are TGCGCCAGCAGTCATTACGCCGGGCCTTTGGGCGATGAGCAGTTCTTC.

The rearrangement joins TRBV5-1 to TRBJ2-7; TRBD2 aligns across 11 bases. Germline CDR1 and CDR2: SGHRS and YFSETQ. The CDR3 consists of 16 residues. J lost 3 bases, V lost 4 bases, and 9 bases had no gene match. In DNA form, the CDR3 reads TGCGCCAGCAGCCGGGACCTAGCGGGAGGAAACTACGAGCAGTACTTC. Protein product: CASSRDLAGGNYEQYF.

This chain connects TRBV9 to TRBJ2-7; perhaps TRBD1 as D (6 bases). Germline CDR1 is SGDLS and CDR2 is YYNGEE. CDR3 length equals 13 residues. Trimming took off 0 bases at V and 5 bases at J, with 9 bases between the two ends. The CDR3 DNA reads as TGTGCCAGCAGCGTAGCACAGGGCAACGAGCAGTACTTC. This encodes CASSVAQGNEQYF. The full variable domain, with the rest looked up from reference TRBV9 and TRBJ2-7, is DSGVTQTPKHLITATGQRVTLRCSPRSGDLSVYWYQQSLDQGLQFLIQYYNGEERAKGNILERFSAQQFPDLHSELNLSSLELGDSALYFCASSVAQGNEQYFGPGTRLTVT.

This clone came up many times. This chain links TRBV28 with TRBJ1-3; 11 positions match TRBD1. There are 18 residues in the CDR3. CDR1 and CDR2 from the germline V gene are MDHEN and SYDVKM. Unmatched junction bases numbered 13, after V lost 5 bases and J lost 4 bases. In nucleotides, the CDR3 is TGTGCCAGCAGTAGTCCCGGGACAGGGGGGAGGGGAGGAAACACCATATATTTT. Protein sequence: CASSSPGTGGRGGNTIYF.

This clone was counted at least ten times. The chain combines TRBV5-1 with TRBJ2-1, with D perhaps matching TRBD2 (5 bases). With 2 bases removed from V and 7 bases from J, the gap between germline ends came to 16 bases. The CDR3 consists of 15 residues. From germline, CDR1 is SGHRS and CDR2 YFSETQ. Here the CDR3 reads CASSLGGAQGNEQFF. In nucleotides, the CDR3 is TGCGCCAGCAGCTTAGGAGGTGCCCAAGGGAATGAGCAGTTCTTC. Full variable domain (remainder filled in from reference TRBV5-1 and TRBJ2-1): KAGVTQTPRYLIKTRGQQVTLSCSPISGHRSVSWYQQTPGQGLQFLFEYFSETQRNKGNFPGRFSGRQFSNSRSEMNVSTLELGDSALYLCASSLGGAQGNEQFFGPGTRLTVL.

The chain has TRBV7-8 and TRBJ1-4; D perhaps matches TRBD1 (5 bases). This CDR3 region has 14 residues. Germline lookup yields CDR1 SGHVS and CDR2 FQNEAQ. With 1 base removed from V and 6 bases from J, the gap between germline ends came to 9 bases. This CDR3 is CASSLEGLDEKLFF. CDR3 in DNA: TGTGCCAGCAGCTTAGAGGGACTGGATGAAAAACTGTTTTTT.

This clone has more than one count but fewer than ten. This chain links TRBV5-1 with TRBJ2-3; the match to TRBD1 covers 9 bases. In germline, CDR1 is SGHRS, CDR2 YFSETQ. The CDR3 is 15 residues long. Trimming cost V 0 bases and J 6 bases; bases outside gene matches: 5. In DNA, the CDR3 is TGCGCCAGCAGCTTGGGGGACAGGGATTTTGATACGCAGTATTTT. This sequence encodes CASSLGDRDFDTQYF.

This chain uses TRBV23-1 with TRBJ2-7; TRBD2 matches at 7 bases. TRBV23-1 is recorded as an ORF, its role being uncertain. CDR3 size: 15 residues. V dropped 0 bases and J dropped 6; count of bases not matched to a gene: 8. As DNA, the CDR3 is TGCGCCAGCAGTCAATCGGATGCGGGAGATCGCGAGCAGTACTTC. Translated: CASSQSDAGDREQYF.

The chain has TRBV28 and TRBJ2-5; D is possibly TRBD1 (5 bases). Germline-derived CDR1 and CDR2 are MDHEN and SYDVKM. Trimming took off 3 bases at V and 5 bases at J, with 10 bases between the two ends. CDR3 length: 13 residues. The CDR3 reads CASSFRAGETQYF. The CDR3 nucleotides read TGTGCCAGCAGTTTCAGGGCTGGGGAGACCCAGTACTTC.

This clone was seen more than once but under ten times. The chain links TRBV2 to TRBJ2-7, with 9 bases identical to TRBD2. Trimming at V came to 9 bases and at J to 3 bases, leaving 3 bases not matched to a gene. This CDR3 has 12 residues. CDR1 is SNHLY, CDR2 FYNNEI, per germline. CDR3 nucleotide sequence: TGTGCCAGTAGCGGGAGTCTCTACGAGCAGTACTTC. Residues: CASSGSLYEQYF.

This clone was picked up one time. V and J are TRBV5-8 and TRBJ1-2; 8 nucleotides match TRBD1. J gave up 0 bases and V 8 bases, and 18 bases lay outside the gene matches. Germline lookup yields CDR1 SGHTS and CDR2 YDEGEE. This CDR3 is built from 18 residues. This chain's CDR3 is CASPGGNSAAFTNYGYTF. The CDR3 DNA follows: TGTGCCAGTCCAGGGGGCAACTCCGCCGCCTTTACTAACTATGGCTACACCTTC.

The chain is built from TRBV6-1 and TRBJ2-2; perhaps TRBD2 as D (5 bases). The germline V gene encodes CDR1 MNHNS and CDR2 SASEGT. The CDR3 has 13 amino acids. Trimming removed 5 bases from V and 6 bases from J, with 10 bases in between. The CDR3 region is CASSPWRSGELFF. The CDR3 nucleotides are TGTGCCAGCAGTCCATGGAGGTCCGGGGAGCTGTTTTTT.

The chain is built from TRBV28 and TRBJ1-5, with 7 bases lining up with TRBD1. V lost 6 bases to trimming and J lost 3 bases; unmatched junction nucleotides: 5. The germline CDR1 and CDR2 sequences are MDHEN and SYDVKM. The CDR3 loop spans 14 amino acids. Here the CDR3 reads CASRRGQINQPQHF. In DNA, the CDR3 is TGTGCCAGCAGGAGGGGACAGATCAATCAGCCCCAGCATTTT.

The V gene is TRBV28, the J gene TRBJ1-2; D is possibly TRBD1 (5 bases). The germline V and J ends were trimmed by 8 bases and 4 bases, with 20 bases remaining between them. In germline, CDR1 is MDHEN, CDR2 SYDVKM. The CDR3 length is 15 residues. The CDR3 protein is CASVTRRDPSYGYTF. The DNA of the CDR3 is TGTGCCAGCGTCACCCGTCGGGACCCCTCCTATGGCTACACCTTC.

As DNA, the CDR3 is TGTGCCAGCTCGTCACCGGTGTATGAGCAGTTCTTC. Translating gives CASSSPVYEQFF. The chain recombines TRBV18 with TRBJ2-1; D uncertain. The CDR3 has 12 amino acids. Trimming took off 6 bases at V and 8 bases at J, with 11 bases between the two ends. In germline, CDR1 is KGHSH, CDR2 LQKENI.

The rearrangement joins TRBV7-8 to TRBJ2-1, with D tentatively TRBD1 (6 bases). Germline V gives CDR1 SGHVS, CDR2 FQNEAQ. This CDR3 has 12 residues. V lost 5 bases and J 10 bases, leaving 12 bases between the germline ends. Here the CDR3 reads CASSPQGREQFF. The CDR3, as DNA: TGTGCCAGCAGCCCACAGGGTAGGGAGCAGTTCTTC. The variable domain in full, completed from reference TRBV7-8 and TRBJ2-1, reads GAGVSQSPRYKVAKRGQDVALRCDPISGHVSLFWYQQALGQGPEFLTYFQNEAQLDKSGLPSDRFFAERPEGSVSTLKIQRTQQEDSAVYLCASSPQGREQFFGPGTRLTVL.

The V gene is TRBV29-1, the J gene TRBJ1-2; the match to TRBD1 covers 7 bases. From germline, CDR1 is SQVTM and CDR2 ANQGSEA. The CDR3 sequence is 13 residues long. Trimming removed 4 bases from V and 1 base from J; junction bases left unmatched: 3. The chain's CDR3 is CSVGTGDNYGYTF. CDR3 sequence (DNA): TGCAGCGTTGGGACAGGCGATAACTATGGCTACACCTTC.

The J gene is TRBJ2-1, the V gene TRBV5-4; 9 bases fit TRBD2. Germline trimming cut 4 bases from V and 6 bases from J; bases unmatched to any gene: 8. The CDR3 spans 15 residues. Germline loops: CDR1 SGHNT, CDR2 YYREEE (reference sequence). The CDR3 protein is CASSLGLAYPNEQFF. CDR3 coding DNA: TGTGCCAGCAGCCTTGGACTAGCGTATCCCAATGAGCAGTTCTTC. The full variable domain, with the rest looked up from reference TRBV5-4 and TRBJ2-1, is ETGVTQSPTHLIKTRGQQVTLRCSSQSGHNTVSWYQQALGQGPQFIFQYYREEENGRGNFPPRFSGLQFPNYSSELNVNALELDDSALYLCASSLGLAYPNEQFFGPGTRLTVL.

This clone was detected once. The V and J genes are TRBV11-1 and TRBJ1-2, with TRBD1 matching over 12 bases. The V gene's germline CDR1 is SGHAT and CDR2 FQDESV (reference sequence). The V segment lost 5 bases and the J segment 8 bases; nucleotides outside the gene matches: 12. CDR3 length: 16 residues. The CDR3 sequence is CASSRSGTGGETGYTF. The DNA for the CDR3 is TGTGCCAGCAGCCGATCCGGGACAGGGGGCGAGACGGGCTACACCTTC. Full variable domain (outside the CDR3, taken from reference TRBV11-1 and TRBJ1-2): EAEVAQSPRYKITEKSQAVAFWCDPISGHATLYWYRQILGQGPELLVQFQDESVVDDSQLPKDRFSAERLKGVDSTLKIQPAELGDSAMYLCASSRSGTGGETGYTFGSGTRLTVV.

This clone was seen a few times. J is TRBJ2-7 and V is TRBV29-1; TRBD1 might be the D (6 bases). The CDR3 sequence is 10 residues long. CDR1 SQVTM and CDR2 ANQGSEA come from the germline V gene. With 5 bases removed from V and 8 bases from J, the gap between germline ends came to 10 bases. CDR3 DNA: TGCAGCGTTTTTCAGGGGCAGCAGTACTTC. Encoded protein: CSVFQGQQYF.

The chain employs TRBV7-2 and TRBJ2-5; TRBD1 matches 9 bases. This CDR3 spans 16 amino acids. Germline CDR1 SGHTA, CDR2 FQGNSA. J lost 5 bases, V lost 1 base, and 8 bases had no gene match. The CDR3 sequence is CASSLVPGQGQETQYF. CDR3 nucleotides: TGTGCCAGCAGCTTAGTGCCGGGACAGGGTCAGGAGACCCAGTACTTC.

The chain has TRBV5-6 and TRBJ1-1; D unresolved. This CDR3 is 14 amino acids long. The germline V gene encodes CDR1 SGHDT and CDR2 YYEEEE. The ends were cut back, 3 bases at V and 3 bases at J, with 12 bases in the middle. The CDR3 sequence is CASSSATLYTEAFF. Written as DNA, the CDR3 is TGTGCCAGCAGCTCCGCCACATTATACACTGAAGCTTTCTTT.

This clone has a handful of counts. The rearrangement links TRBV7-2 to TRBJ1-5; 8 nucleotides line up with TRBD1. After removal of 3 bases from V and 5 bases from J, the junction contained 6 bases not matched to a gene. Per the germline V gene, CDR1 is SGHTA and CDR2 is FQGNSA. This CDR3 comprises 15 residues. The CDR3 DNA reads as TGTGCCAGCAGCTTTTCAGGGGGCGCTTATCAGCCCCAGCATTTT. Translating it yields CASSFSGGAYQPQHF.